The 8 T cell receptor beta chains reported below all come from one sample, sequenced in a study of blood T cell repertoires in COVID-19. Assay: immunoSEQ multiplex PCR; the TCRdb copy retains only in-frame clones and omits some. The table records around 50,000 clones, about 90% of them present only once. The sample comprised peripheral blood. The receptors stem from a man in his 60s with acute or convalescent COVID-19.

The rearrangement uses TRBV6-5 and TRBJ1-4; 9 bases agree with TRBD1. Germline V gene lookup returns CDR1 MNHEY and CDR2 SVGAGI. V lost 0 bases, J lost 6 bases, and 2 bases stayed unmatched. The CDR3 covers 15 residues. In nucleotides, the CDR3 is TGTGCCAGCAGTTACTCCCGACAGGGGGATGAAAAACTGTTTTTT. Translated, it gives CASSYSRQGDEKLFF.

This clone has just one count. The chain couples TRBV12-5 to TRBJ1-1; no reliable D call. CDR1 and CDR2 (germline): LGHNT, FRNRAP. The V end lost 2 bases, the J end lost 1 base, and 8 bases lay between the germline ends. The CDR3 sequence is 14 residues long. The CDR3 DNA sequence: TGTGCTAGTGGTTTGTACACATCGAACACTGAAGCTTTCTTT. Its translation: CASGLYTSNTEAFF. Using reference TRBV12-5 and TRBJ1-1 for the parts outside the CDR3, the full variable domain is DARVTQTPRHKVTEMGQEVTMRCQPILGHNTVFWYRQTMMQGLELLAYFRNRAPLDDSGMPKDRFSAEMPDATLATLKIQPSEPRDSAVYFCASGLYTSNTEAFFGQGTRLTVV.

The chain carries TRBV10-3 and TRBJ1-5; D is perhaps TRBD1 (6 bases). CDR1 and CDR2 (germline): ENHRY, SYGVKD. The ends were cut back, 6 bases at V and 7 bases at J, with 16 bases in the middle. This CDR3 region has 14 residues. The CDR3 coding sequence is TGTGCCATCAGCCCTAGGGCAGGGGAGCAGCCCCAGCATTTT. Its translation: CAISPRAGEQPQHF.

The V call is TRBV18, the J call TRBJ2-1, with TRBD1 identical over 7 bases. Trimming at V came to 5 bases and at J to 2 bases, leaving 9 bases not matched to a gene. Germline V gene sequence: CDR1 KGHSH, CDR2 LQKENI. CDR3 length: 16 residues. Here the CDR3 reads CASSVNRGNTYNEQFF. Written as DNA, the CDR3 is TGTGCCAGCTCAGTTAACAGGGGCAATACCTACAATGAGCAGTTCTTC.

The V gene is TRBV3-1 (or the pseudogene TRBV3-2), the J gene TRBJ1-4; D is perhaps TRBD1 (5 bases). Germline-derived CDR1 and CDR2 are LGHDT and YNNKEL (reference sequence). Trimming removed 3 bases from V and 7 bases from J, with 12 bases in between. CDR3 length: 14 residues. The CDR3 DNA reads TGTGCCAGCAGCCAGCATTCGGGGGTTGAAAAACTGTTTTTT. Protein sequence: CASSQHSGVEKLFF.

The V and J genes are TRBV6-6 and TRBJ1-5; 10 nucleotides agree with TRBD1. This CDR3 has 16 residues. Germline V gene data show CDR1 as MNHNY and CDR2 as SVGAGI (reference sequence). J was trimmed by 6 bases and V by 5 bases; bases with no gene match: 10. CDR3 amino acids: CASSDFRDRGTQPQHF. The CDR3 nucleotides are TGTGCCAGCAGTGACTTCCGGGACAGGGGTACTCAGCCCCAGCATTTT.

The chain joins TRBV10-2 to TRBJ1-2; possible D gene TRBD1, 6 bases. The V end was cut by 2 bases, the J end by 7 bases, with 11 bases between. The CDR3 runs 13 residues. The germline V gene encodes CDR1 WSHSY and CDR2 SAAADI. The CDR3 DNA sequence: TGCGCCAGCAGTGAGCAGGGGAATGGTGGCTACACCTTC. This encodes CASSEQGNGGYTF.

The J gene is TRBJ2-3, the V gene TRBV18, with TRBD2 matching 7 bases. The germline V gene has CDR1 KGHSH and CDR2 LQKENI. The CDR3 contains 15 residues. V trimming: 4 bases; J trimming: 4 bases; junction bases outside the gene matches: 8. The DNA of the CDR3 is TGTGCCAGCTCACGGGGGGGGAGCCCACCAGATACGCAGTATTTT. Amino acid sequence: CASSRGGSPPDTQYF.